This TCR beta chain was identified during a study of blood T cells in healthy people across ages. It was with a sample-barcoded 5' primer and a J-beta primer mix that a second PCR of about 6 to 12 cycles was run. From the 5' RACE reads, TCRdb called clonotypes with MiXCR, one entry per CDR3 protein. The table includes 700,000 to 1,000,000 distinct CDR3 sequences, under 55% detected once. The CDR3 spans 14 residues. CDR1 is ENHRY and CDR2 is SYGVKD in the germline V gene. Trimming removed 10 bases from V and 5 bases from J; junction bases left unmatched: 13. The sequence was collected from a man aged 55 to 70 in good health. V usage is TRBV10-3 and J usage is TRBJ1-1; 7 bases are a match to TRBD1. Source material: blood. The CDR3 coding sequence is TGTGCCACCGTCAGGGACAGTTCCTTTACTGAAGCTTTCTTT. Translating gives CATVRDSSFTEAFF.